The 12 T cell receptor beta chains below all came from one sample that was sequenced in a study of human thymus T cells. Generated by immunoSEQ multiplex PCR, the TCRdb table keeps only in-frame clones and is missing some. The top ten hold less than 0.03% of the sample, which has under 150,000 clones, around 94% seen once. Resections obtained during corrective heart surgery supplied the thymus tissue. The sequenced sample consisted of thymus tissue. The receptors were gathered from a boy less than two years old with a congenital heart defect but otherwise immunologically healthy.

The chain joins TRBV7-2 to TRBJ1-4; 9 bases align to TRBD1. The germline V gene encodes CDR1 SGHTA and CDR2 FQGNSA. This CDR3 is built from 13 residues. The trim removed 5 bases at V and 7 bases at J, leaving 2 bases unmatched. This CDR3 reads CASSLTGGEKLFF. The CDR3 DNA sequence: TGTGCCAGCAGCCTGACAGGGGGTGAAAAACTGTTTTTT.

The V call is TRBV29-1, the J call TRBJ2-5, with D tentatively TRBD1 (6 bases). The last part of the DNA fits TRBJ2-7 better; the J call may be wrong. The CDR3 runs 13 residues. The germline V gene has CDR1 SQVTM and CDR2 ANQGSEA. The CDR3 coding sequence is TGCAGCGTTGAAGAGGACAGTCCCTACGAGCAGTACTTC. This codes for CSVEEDSPYEQYF.

The chain joins TRBV19 to TRBJ1-4, with a weak D call TRBD1 (5 bases). This CDR3 comprises 13 residues. V shed 6 bases and J shed 6 bases, with 11 bases lying between them. Looked up from germline, CDR1 is LNHDA and CDR2 is SQIVND (reference sequence). The CDR3 DNA sequence: TGTGCCAGTAGATCGCAGGGTGATGAAAAACTGTTTTTT. This encodes CASRSQGDEKLFF.

The chain couples TRBV6-5 to TRBJ2-5, with 10 bases lining up with TRBD2. There are 15 residues in the CDR3. With 6 bases clipped from V and 5 bases from J, the junction kept 9 bases outside the gene matches. Germline loops: CDR1 MNHEY, CDR2 SVGAGI. The CDR3 here is CASRLTSGLGETQYF. In DNA form, the CDR3 reads TGTGCCAGCAGACTGACTAGCGGGTTAGGGGAGACCCAGTACTTC.

This clone was observed a single time. The V call is TRBV27, the J call TRBJ1-2; D gene unclear. The V and J ends lost 8 bases and 4 bases respectively, with 17 bases between them. In germline, CDR1 is MNHEY, CDR2 SMNVEV (reference sequence). The CDR3 loop spans 14 amino acids. CDR3 in amino acids: CASGVKGNPYGYTF. As DNA, the CDR3 is TGTGCCAGCGGCGTCAAAGGGAATCCCTATGGCTACACCTTC.

The rearrangement uses TRBV18 and TRBJ2-5, with 10 bases fitting TRBD1. V was clipped by 3 bases and J by 3 bases; unmatched bases: 7. This CDR3 comprises 16 residues. Germline lookup yields CDR1 KGHSH and CDR2 LQKENI. CDR3 protein: CASSPSTGGEEETQYF. The CDR3 nucleotides read TGTGCCAGCTCACCCTCGACAGGGGGCGAGGAAGAGACCCAGTACTTC.

The chain uses TRBV27 and TRBJ1-6; 7 bases line up with TRBD1. The CDR3 length is 14 residues. Germline-derived CDR1 and CDR2 are MNHEY and SMNVEV (reference sequence). V dropped 7 bases and J dropped 7; count of bases not matched to a gene: 7. The CDR3 DNA reads as TGTGCCAGCAAATTGACAGGGAGCAATTCACCCCTCCACTTT. Its translation is CASKLTGSNSPLHF.

V usage is TRBV7-2 and J usage is TRBJ1-2; unclear D gene. Germline V gene lookup returns CDR1 SGHTA and CDR2 FQGNSA. Trimming left V 1 base short and J 6 bases short, with 12 bases between. This CDR3 spans 14 amino acids. The CDR3, as DNA: TGTGCCAGCAGCTTAGAGAGAGAGGTACATGGCTACACCTTC. It translates to CASSLEREVHGYTF.

The V and J genes are TRBV4-1 and TRBJ1-6; D uncertain. The CDR3 spans 13 residues. Germline values: CDR1 MGHRA, CDR2 YSYEKL. Trimming removed 4 bases at V and 10 bases at J, with 11 bases between. The CDR3 sequence: CASSLLWGSPLHF. The CDR3 region has the DNA TGCGCCAGCAGCCTCTTATGGGGATCACCCCTCCACTTT.

The rearrangement links TRBV9 to TRBJ2-6; D remains unclear. V lost 2 bases and J 0 bases, leaving 21 bases between the germline ends. Germline loops: CDR1 SGDLS, CDR2 YYNGEE. This CDR3 has 20 residues. The CDR3 loop is CASSVGYPGSFPSGANVLTF. CDR3 nucleotides: TGTGCCAGCAGCGTCGGTTATCCTGGATCTTTCCCCTCTGGGGCCAACGTCCTGACTTTC.

This rearrangement joins TRBV6-5 to TRBJ1-4; D might be TRBD1 (5 bases). Germline assignment: CDR1 MNHEY and CDR2 SVGAGI. The V and J ends lost 2 bases and 8 bases respectively, with 18 bases between them. CDR3 length: 16 amino acids. The CDR3 here is CASSYGGEGTWEKLFF. CDR3 nucleotides: TGTGCCAGCAGTTACGGGGGGGAGGGGACGTGGGAAAAACTGTTTTTT.

V is TRBV2 and J is TRBJ2-3, with D uncertain. Germline V lookup: CDR1 SNHLY, CDR2 FYNNEI. With 3 bases removed from V and 4 bases from J, the gap between germline ends came to 11 bases. This CDR3 region has 14 residues. Here the CDR3 reads CASSDRSASDTQYF. The CDR3 bases are TGTGCCAGCAGTGACCGGAGCGCGTCAGATACGCAGTATTTT.